The T cell receptor (beta chain) described here comes from a study of identical twins. General study results and limits: Abundant beta clonotypes from cord blood had fewer insertions, unlike memory repertoires, which showed none. Invariant MAIT and iNKT cells may have partly biased zero-insertion analyses. The conclusions drew on cross-sectional statistical analysis instead of tracking the same donors.

This clonotype was counted a few times. Its antigen is currently unknown. The authors used template switching to add a universal primer site and gave cDNA unique molecular identifiers. TCRdb ran MiXCR on the 5' RACE reads and lists one entry per CDR3 protein. Seen here are more than 1.5 million distinct CDR3 sequences, around 33% observed once, and the top ten hold approximately 0.29%. CDR1 is MDHEN, CDR2 SYDVKM, per germline. The CDR3 is made up of 17 amino acids. The junction had 7 bases not matched to a gene; V was cut back by 4 bases and J by 7 bases. Sequencing was done on a sample of cord blood. The sequence was obtained from a newborn girl in good health. The V and J genes are TRBV28 and TRBJ2-1; 16 bases are a match to TRBD2. The CDR3 region is CASSSPGLAGGVNEQFF. CDR3 nucleotide sequence: TGTGCCAGCAGTTCCCCGGGACTAGCGGGAGGGGTGAATGAGCAGTTCTTC.